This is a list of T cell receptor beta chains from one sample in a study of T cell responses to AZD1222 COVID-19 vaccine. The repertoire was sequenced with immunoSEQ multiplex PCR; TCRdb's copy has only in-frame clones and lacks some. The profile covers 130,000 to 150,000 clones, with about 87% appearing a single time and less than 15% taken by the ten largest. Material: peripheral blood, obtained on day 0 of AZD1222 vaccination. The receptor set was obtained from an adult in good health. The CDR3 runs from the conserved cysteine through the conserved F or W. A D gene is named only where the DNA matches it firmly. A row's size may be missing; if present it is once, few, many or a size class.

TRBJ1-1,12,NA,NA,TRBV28,CASSLSASEAFF,TGTGCCAGCAGTTTATCCGCCAGCGAAGCTTTCTTT
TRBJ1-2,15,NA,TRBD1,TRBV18,CASSPYGTDNYGYTF,TGTGCCAGCTCACCGTACGGGACAGATAACTATGGCTACACCTTC
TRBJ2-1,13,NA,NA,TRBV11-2,CASSWGSGEEQFF,TGTGCCAGCAGCTGGGGGTCGGGAGAGGAGCAGTTCTTC
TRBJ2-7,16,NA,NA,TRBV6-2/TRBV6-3,CASSPRGRGRLHEQYF,TGTGCCAGCAGTCCCCGAGGGAGGGGGCGTCTCCACGAGCAGTACTTC
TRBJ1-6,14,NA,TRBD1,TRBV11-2,CASSAVQGNSPLHF,TGTGCCAGCAGCGCCGTACAGGGGAATTCACCCCTCCACTTT
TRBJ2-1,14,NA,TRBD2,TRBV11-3,CASSLGLAGNEQFF,TGTGCCAGCAGCTTAGGTCTAGCGGGAAATGAGCAGTTCTTC
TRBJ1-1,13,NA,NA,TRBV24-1,CATEASGGTEAFF,TGTGCCACCGAAGCCTCTGGGGGCACTGAAGCTTTCTTT
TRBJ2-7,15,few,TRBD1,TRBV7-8,CASSSRTGGNYEQYF,TGTGCCAGCAGCTCGCGGACAGGGGGAAACTACGAGCAGTACTTC
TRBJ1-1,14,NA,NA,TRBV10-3,CAISEDSQNTEAFF,TGTGCCATCAGTGAAGACAGTCAGAACACTGAAGCTTTCTTT
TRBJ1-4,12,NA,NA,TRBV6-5,CASSYMGEKLFF,TGTGCCAGCAGCTATATGGGGGAAAAACTGTTTTTT
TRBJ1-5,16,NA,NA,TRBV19,CASSILAQGSPRPQHF,TGTGCCAGTAGTATACTGGCCCAGGGCAGCCCACGGCCCCAGCATTTT
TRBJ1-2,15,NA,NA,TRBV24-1,CATSDSAGQRNGYTF,TGTGCCACCAGTGATTCGGCAGGACAGAGAAATGGCTACACCTTC
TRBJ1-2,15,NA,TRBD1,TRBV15,CATSRRGTGRYGYTF,TGTGCCACCTCTCGAAGGGGGACAGGGCGTTATGGCTACACCTTC
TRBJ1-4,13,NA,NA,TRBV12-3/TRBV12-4,CASSEQSYEKLFF,TGTGCCAGCAGTGAACAGAGCTATGAAAAACTGTTTTTT
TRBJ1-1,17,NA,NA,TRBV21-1,CASSLHGLTIVGVVAFF,TGTGCCAGCAGCCTCCACGGACTAACCATCGTGGGTGTGGTGGCTTTCTTT
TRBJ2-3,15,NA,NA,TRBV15,CATSRGSARTDTQYF,TGTGCCACCAGCAGAGGGTCGGCACGCACAGATACGCAGTATTTT
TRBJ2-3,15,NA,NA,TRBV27,CASQNGGLSTDTQYF,TGTGCCAGCCAAAACGGGGGGCTGTCCACAGATACGCAGTATTTT
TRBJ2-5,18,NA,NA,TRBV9,CASSVAGRGGLGQETQYF,TGTGCCAGCAGCGTAGCCGGCAGGGGGGGGTTAGGGCAAGAGACCCAGTACTTC
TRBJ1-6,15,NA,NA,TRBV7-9,CASIRGEGGISPLHF,TGTGCCAGCATACGGGGCGAAGGGGGAATATCACCCCTCCACTTT
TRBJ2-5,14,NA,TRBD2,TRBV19,CASKSGGADETQYF,TGTGCCAGTAAGAGCGGGGGGGCTGACGAGACCCAGTACTTC
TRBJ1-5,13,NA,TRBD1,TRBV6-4,CATSDREGQPQHF,TGTGCCACCTCCGACAGGGAGGGGCAGCCCCAGCATTTT
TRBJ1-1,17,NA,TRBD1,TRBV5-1,CASSLVAGQGSNTEAFF,TGCGCCAGCAGCTTGGTGGCGGGACAGGGGTCGAACACTGAAGCTTTCTTT
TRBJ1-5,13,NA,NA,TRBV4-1,CASSRAEDQPQHF,TGCGCCAGCAGCCGCGCGGAGGATCAGCCCCAGCATTTT
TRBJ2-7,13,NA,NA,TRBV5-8,CASSLNPNAEQYF,TGTGCCAGCAGCCTGAACCCCAACGCGGAGCAGTACTTC
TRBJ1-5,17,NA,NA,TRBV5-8,CASSPTWFGISNQPQHF,TGTGCCAGCAGCCCTACGTGGTTCGGAATTAGCAATCAGCCCCAGCATTTT
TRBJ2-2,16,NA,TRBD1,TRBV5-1,CASSRAGGGDTGELFF,TGCGCCAGCAGTAGGGCAGGGGGCGGCGACACCGGGGAGCTGTTTTTT
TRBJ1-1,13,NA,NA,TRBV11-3,CASGVAMNTEAFF,TGTGCCAGCGGGGTAGCTATGAACACTGAAGCTTTCTTT
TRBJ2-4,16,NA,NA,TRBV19,CASSVGFREGLHIQYF,TGTGCCAGTAGTGTTGGTTTCAGGGAAGGGCTTCACATTCAGTACTTC
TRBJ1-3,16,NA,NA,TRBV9,CASSVWDQSAGNTIYF,TGTGCCAGCAGCGTCTGGGACCAGAGCGCTGGAAACACCATATATTTT
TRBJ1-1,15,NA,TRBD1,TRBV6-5,CASSYSRTGDTEAFF,TGTGCCAGCAGTTACTCGAGGACAGGGGACACTGAAGCTTTCTTT
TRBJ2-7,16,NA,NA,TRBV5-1,CASSSPNGQLRYEQYF,TGCGCCAGCAGCTCGCCGAACGGTCAATTGCGCTACGAGCAGTACTTC
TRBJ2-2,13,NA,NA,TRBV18,CASSPQDTGELFF,TGTGCCAGCTCACCACAGGACACCGGGGAGCTGTTTTTT
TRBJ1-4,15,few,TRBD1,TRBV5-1,CASSWGTATNEKLFF,TGCGCCAGCAGCTGGGGGACAGCAACTAATGAAAAACTGTTTTTT
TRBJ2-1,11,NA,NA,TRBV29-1,CSVHSLNEQFF,TGCAGCGTTCATTCCTTAAATGAGCAGTTCTTC
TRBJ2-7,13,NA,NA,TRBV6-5,CASIRTAAYEQYF,TGTGCCAGCATTAGGACAGCCGCCTACGAGCAGTACTTC
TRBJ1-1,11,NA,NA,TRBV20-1,CSAIRASEAFF,TGCAGTGCTATCAGGGCCTCTGAAGCTTTCTTT
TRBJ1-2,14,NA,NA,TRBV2,CASSSAGRNGGYTF,TGTGCCAGCAGTTCAGCAGGGAGGAACGGGGGCTACACCTTC
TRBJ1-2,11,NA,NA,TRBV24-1,CATNSGYGYTF,TGTGCCACCAATTCAGGTTATGGCTACACCTTC
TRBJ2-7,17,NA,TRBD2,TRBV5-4,CASSLVPAGGLFYEQYF,TGTGCCAGCAGCTTGGTCCCAGCGGGGGGGCTGTTCTACGAGCAGTACTTC
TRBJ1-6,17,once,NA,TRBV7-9,CASSTGSRVAYNSPLHF,TGTGCCAGCAGCACAGGGTCCAGGGTGGCCTATAATTCACCCCTCCACTTT
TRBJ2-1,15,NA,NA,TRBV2,CASLKGLSSNGEQFF,TGTGCCAGCTTAAAGGGTCTGAGCAGTAACGGTGAGCAGTTCTTC